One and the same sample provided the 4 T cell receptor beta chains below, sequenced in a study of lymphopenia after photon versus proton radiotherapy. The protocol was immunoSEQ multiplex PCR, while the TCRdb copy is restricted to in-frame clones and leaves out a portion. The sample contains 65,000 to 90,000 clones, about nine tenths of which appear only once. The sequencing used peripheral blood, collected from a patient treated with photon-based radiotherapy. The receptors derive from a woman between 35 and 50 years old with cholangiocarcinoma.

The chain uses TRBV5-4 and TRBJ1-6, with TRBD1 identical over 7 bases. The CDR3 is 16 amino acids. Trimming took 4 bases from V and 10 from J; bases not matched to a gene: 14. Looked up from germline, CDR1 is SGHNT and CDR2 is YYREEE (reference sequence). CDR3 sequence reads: CASSPGPGTELSPLHF. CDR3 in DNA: TGTGCCAGCAGCCCCGGCCCCGGGACAGAGCTATCACCCCTCCACTTT.

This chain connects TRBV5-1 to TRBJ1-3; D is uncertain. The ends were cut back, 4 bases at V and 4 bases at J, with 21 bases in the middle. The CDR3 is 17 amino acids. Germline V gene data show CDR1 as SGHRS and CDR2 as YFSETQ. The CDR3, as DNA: TGCGCCAGCAGCCGAACACCACTCGACATTAACGGAAACACCATATATTTT. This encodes CASSRTPLDINGNTIYF.

The DNA of the CDR3 is TGCGCCAGCAGCCAAGGGCCGGGGGGGCAGCCCCAGCATTTT. As protein: CASSQGPGGQPQHF. The V call is TRBV4-1, the J call TRBJ1-5, with D maybe TRBD1 (5 bases). The CDR3 has 14 residues. Germline V CDR1 and CDR2: MGHRA, YSYEKL. The V end was cut by 1 base, the J end by 7 bases, with 11 bases between.

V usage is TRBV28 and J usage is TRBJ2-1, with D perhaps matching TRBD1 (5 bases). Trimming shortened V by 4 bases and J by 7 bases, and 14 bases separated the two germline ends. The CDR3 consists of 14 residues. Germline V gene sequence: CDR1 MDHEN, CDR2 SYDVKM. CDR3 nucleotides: TGTGCCAGCAGTTCCGCCCCTAGGGGAAATGAGCAGTTCTTC. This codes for CASSSAPRGNEQFF.